This T cell receptor beta chain was sequenced during a study of shared clonotypes between healthy human individuals. Study-level results: The study found about 4.6% of naive CD4 clonotypes shared across a few donors. A reduction in generation probabilities was seen for non-shared clonotypes relative to those shared by all four donors.

TCRdb keeps only in-frame clones here, not all; method: immunoSEQ multiplex PCR. The data hold over a million clones, with more than 75% observed a single time. Concerning this clone itself: Its specificity is unknown.

The CDR3 has 16 residues. V shed 8 bases and J shed 0 bases, with 14 bases lying between them. Per the germline V gene, CDR1 is MNHEY and CDR2 is SMNVEV (reference sequence). This rearrangement joins TRBV27 to TRBJ2-6; maybe TRBD1 (6 bases). Sequenced sample: memory CD4+ T cells from PBMCs. The subset here: CD45RA-negative fraction. This TCR was sampled from a man younger than 35 in good health. Some clones in this sample may be carry-over from other donors' samples. In DNA, the CDR3 is TGTGCCAGCGGTACAGGGACCAGCTCTGGGGCCAACGTCCTGACTTTC. Its protein product is CASGTGTSSGANVLTF.